The sequence of this T cell receptor (beta chain) was determined in a study of CD8+CD57+ T cells in acquired aplastic anemia (dated 2018 in TCRdb). General notes on the study: A mean of about 3 ug of DNA, ranging from roughly 0.18 to 30 ug, was extracted from sorted CD4+ and CD8+ cells. A CD8+CD57+ expansion meant a frequency higher than the mean frequency seen in healthy subjects.

Flow cytometry had shown CD8+CD57+ cell expansion in the patients selected for sequencing. Severe acquired aplastic anemia was diagnosed in all patients according to International Study of Aplastic Anemia and Agranulocytosis and Camitta criteria. No patient had received any therapy when blood was sampled. In this study, sorted CD4+ and CD8+ T cells from the blood of healthy subjects and of severe aplastic anemia patients had their TCR repertoires deep-sequenced. Patients were enrolled under clinicaltrials.gov protocols 00001620, 01623167, 00001397, 00071045, 00081523 and 00961064 in the USA. Ficoll-Paque density gradient centrifugation was used to isolate peripheral blood mononuclear cells. Before DNA extraction, CD4+ and CD8+ T cells were sorted by FACS or by magnetic beads. Comments on this clonotype: Its antigen target is currently unknown. No base quality information exists; no much larger clone differs at one position.

From cysteine to phenylalanine, the CDR3 is 15 amino acids long. The CDR3 DNA has 45 bases and is translated from base 1. Looking up the germline V gene yields CDR1 SNHLY and CDR2 FYNNEI. V is cut back by 6 bases and J by 6 bases, with 9 bases in the junction unmatched. Beyond this particular receptor, the publication reports: CD8+ Simpson's diversity did not differ significantly between patients and healthy controls (P=0.060). Although twenty-nine CD8+ CDR3 sequences were shared by patients and controls, these sequences appeared highly expressed in patients and within the immunodominant clones of patients.

TCR beta VDJ combination and CDR3 sequence profiling used genomic DNA as the template. An Illumina HiSeq 2000 was used for TCR repertoire sequencing. The source study handled its data this way. TRBV/TRBJ rearrangement plots, CDR3 size and DJ length profiles, and Simpson's diversity index were used to assess repertoires. The most abundant DNA sequence in the deep sequencing data was defined as the immunodominant clone. CDR3 amino acid sequences were checked for sharing across subjects and were also compared against the VDJdb database and published repertoires. TCRdb itself trimmed the public reads at Q25 with fastp, ran MiXCR and retained productive beta chains. Here each entry gathers all rows of one CDR3 protein and keeps the most common genes and DNA. TCRdb, not the authors, supplied the V and J calls. The sample records some 170,000 distinct CDR3 sequences, around 50% of which are singletons. The ten largest clones represent approximately 1% of the sample.

The sequence came from a human donor with aplastic anemia. The source material was sorted CD4+, CD8+, or CD8+CD57+ T cells (not recorded which) from PBMCs. The chain is made from TRBV2 and TRBJ2-7, with 12 middle bases fitting TRBD1. This receptor carries the CDR3 CASRELGQGASEQYF. In nucleotide form, the sequence is TGTGCCAGCAGAGAATTGGGACAGGGGGCGAGCGAGCAGTACTTC. With all but the CDR3 taken from the reference TRBV2 and TRBJ2-7 genes, the full variable domain is: EPEVTQTPSHQVTQMGQEVILRCVPISNHLYFYWYRQILGQKVEFLVSFYNNEISEKSEIFDDQFSVERPDGSNFTLKIRSTKLEDSAMYFCASRELGQGASEQYFGPGTRLTVT.